What follows describes a single TCR beta chain. This entry belongs to a study of technical replicates of blood from four donors. Germline V gene data show CDR1 as SGHNT and CDR2 as YENEEA. The CDR3 consists of 15 residues. V was shortened by 3 bases and J by 2 bases, with 13 bases between the two germline ends. The assay was immunoSEQ multiplex PCR, and TCRdb's table has in-frame clones only and misses some. The table lists approximately 73,000 clones, roughly 93% of them singletons. The sample was T cells isolated from PBMCs. V usage is TRBV11-3 and J usage is TRBJ1-1, with TRBD1 as a possible D gene (6 bases). This clonotype was obtained from a human donor in good health. CDR3 region: CASSFWGRVNTEAFF. In DNA, the CDR3 is TGTGCCAGCAGCTTCTGGGGGCGCGTAAACACTGAAGCTTTCTTT.